The present T cell receptor beta chain was sequenced within a study of Graves' ophthalmopathy and Graves' hyperthyroidism (dated by TCRdb to 2016 to 2018). Context from the whole study: Hyperthyroidism was considered stable if no progression to ophthalmopathy occurred within 18 months of follow-up. To tell Graves' ophthalmopathy apart from Graves' hyperthyroidism, and to predict which patients would progress to ophthalmopathy, the study relied on TCR beta repertoire signatures. In total, approximately 130 blood samples were TCR-sequenced: around 42 ophthalmopathy, approximately 75 hyperthyroidism and roughly 17 hyperthyroidism-to-ophthalmopathy patients. A discovery set of more than 90 patients (roughly 43 ophthalmopathy, about 58 stable hyperthyroidism) was enrolled to explore V-J signatures distinguishing ophthalmopathy from hyperthyroidism. The independent validation cohort included about 19 hyperthyroidism patients plus 17 patients who later progressed from hyperthyroidism to ophthalmopathy. In over five hyperthyroidism patients, T-cell repertoires of thyroid tissue and blood were compared. Following sampling, methimazole starting at 30 mg daily was administered to hyperthyroidism patients, and high-dose intravenous methylprednisolone was administered to ophthalmopathy patients. General study outcomes and caveats: No statistical method was used to predetermine the sample size, and group allocation was not hidden from the investigators. Among expanded thyroid clonotypes with frequency above 0.001, most also showed up in blood, which suggests that blood repertoires may reflect the thyroid immune response. In validation, the model predicted ophthalmopathy progression with about 64% sensitivity and roughly 72% specificity; some 13 predicted patients were CT-confirmed with GO in a median of 6.5 months. In cross-validation, the 13-signature model distinguished ophthalmopathy from stable hyperthyroidism with around 90% sensitivity and about 81% specificity, while in the test set the corresponding values were 80% and 75%.

The V end loses 0 bases and the J end loses 5 bases, and a stretch of 13 bases separates them. According to the germline V gene, CDR1 reads SGDLS and CDR2 reads YYNGEE. Counted from cysteine to phenylalanine, this CDR3 has 15 amino acids. Only the CDR3 portion is preserved as DNA: 45 bases, with reading frame beginning at the first base. Regarding this clonotype: The specificity of this receptor is unknown. Per-nucleotide qualities are absent, and no much larger clonotype sits a single base away.

For repertoire sequencing, the TCR beta CDR3 regions were amplified from RNA transcripts. A first-round RT-PCR used HTBI primers with the Qiagen OneStep RT-PCR kit, followed by a second-round multiplex PCR, size selection and purification. Libraries were sequenced on an Illumina HiSeq2000 using paired-end 100 bp reads. Regarding the original processing steps: SOAPnuke was used for read processing, and reads with adapters, uncalled bases, a mean Phred below 15, or no exact constant-primer or identifier match were discarded. COPE v1.2.5 was used to merge high-quality paired reads. Each unique nucleotide sequence was defined as a clonotype, and clonotypes were aligned to IMGT TRB V, D and J references with MiTCR v1.1. Only V-J combinations with frequency above 0.0001 were analysed, covering 99.2% of repertoires. A TCR clonal expansion and chaos score per V-J combination was defined as the ratio of F50 clonal expansion to chaos observed in the TCRdist matrix. Welch's t-statistics and random forest were used to reduce features to about a dozen V-J combinations, which were fed into a naive Bayes classifier. The Morisita-Horn index was used to measure how similar the thyroid and blood repertoires were. TCRdb handled the public reads itself, with Q25 trimming in fastp and clone calling in MiXCR, and kept productive beta chains. All rows with the same CDR3 protein become a single entry with the most common DNA and genes. Here the V and J calls rest on TCRdb's processing, not on the authors' analysis. Within this sample are about 550,000 distinct CDR3 sequences, with under 45% of them counted one time only. About 4.1% of the sample rests with the top ten.

Patients with hyperthyroidism were aged 18 to 65 years, had been newly diagnosed, and had a disease duration of less than 2 months. Anyone with other autoimmune diseases, uncontrolled infections, pregnancy or lactation was excluded from the study. Clinical symptoms, serum thyroxine, TRAb, thyroid ultrasound and orbital computed tomography formed the basis of the diagnosis. Trizol reagent was used to extract the total RNA, and its quality was then checked on an Agilent 2100 Bioanalyzer. This clonotype originated in an adult man with Graves' hyperthyroidism. The rearrangement joined TRBV9 to TRBJ2-3; a tentative D match to TRBD1 spans 5 bases. Sequencing input: peripheral blood or thyroid tissue (not recorded which). The CDR3 corresponds to CASSVDTGSGDTQYF. The DNA sequence is given as TGTGCCAGCAGCGTAGACACAGGCTCCGGAGATACGCAGTATTTT.